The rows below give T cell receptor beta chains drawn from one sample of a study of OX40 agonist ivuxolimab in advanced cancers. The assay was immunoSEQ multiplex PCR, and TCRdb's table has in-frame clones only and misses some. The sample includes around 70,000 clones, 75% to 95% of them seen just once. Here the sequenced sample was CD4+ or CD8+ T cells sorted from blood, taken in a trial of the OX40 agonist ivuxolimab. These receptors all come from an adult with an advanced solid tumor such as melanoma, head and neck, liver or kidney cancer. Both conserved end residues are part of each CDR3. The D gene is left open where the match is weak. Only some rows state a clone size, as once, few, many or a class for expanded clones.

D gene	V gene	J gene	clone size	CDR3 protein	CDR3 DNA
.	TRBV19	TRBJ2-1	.	CASSLRQHNEQFF	TGTGCCAGTAGTTTGCGACAGCACAATGAGCAGTTCTTC
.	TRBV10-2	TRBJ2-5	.	CASSEVQSQETQYF	TGCGCCAGCAGTGAGGTGCAGAGCCAAGAGACCCAGTACTTC
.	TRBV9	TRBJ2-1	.	CASSSSSYNEQFF	TGTGCCAGCAGTTCTAGCTCCTACAATGAGCAGTTCTTC
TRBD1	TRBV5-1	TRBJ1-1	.	CASSLTGGNTEAFF	TGCGCCAGCAGCCTGACAGGGGGGAACACTGAAGCTTTCTTT
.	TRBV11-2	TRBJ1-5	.	CASSLNRTLYSNQPQHF	TGTGCCAGCAGCTTAAACAGGACATTGTATAGCAATCAGCCCCAGCATTTT
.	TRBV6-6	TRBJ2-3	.	CASSNTDTQYF	TGTGCCAGCAGCAACACAGATACGCAGTATTTT
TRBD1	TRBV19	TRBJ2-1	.	CATGQGVDEQFF	TGTGCCACGGGACAGGGGGTCGATGAGCAGTTCTTC
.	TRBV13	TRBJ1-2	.	CASSLVEGGAERYGYTF	TGTGCCAGCAGCTTAGTGGAGGGGGGAGCCGAACGCTATGGCTACACCTTC
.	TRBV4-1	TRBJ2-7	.	CASSQGSGAFSLYEQYF	TGCGCCAGCAGCCAAGGATCGGGGGCATTCTCCTTATACGAGCAGTACTTC
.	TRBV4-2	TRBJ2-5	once	CASSQGGVETQYF	TGTGCCAGCAGCCAAGGGGGGGTCGAGACCCAGTACTTC